Reported below is one T cell receptor (beta chain). A much more abundant neighbour one base away suggests this may be a read error. The data stem from a study of T cells in Graves' hyperthyroidism and ophthalmopathy. RNA transcripts gave rise to amplified TCR beta CDR3 regions. First-round RT-PCR with HTBI primers amplified the TCR CDR3 region. Each CDR3 protein gets one entry after TCRdb re-called the multiplex PCR reads with MiXCR. The sample lists about 640,000 distinct CDR3 sequences; about 14% were seen once. The source of this sequence is a woman between 50 and 59 years old with Graves' ophthalmopathy. Sequencing was performed on blood.

The CDR3 DNA sequence: TGTGCCAGCAGCTTAGCACATGAGCCTGGCTACACCTTC. Its translation is CASSLAHEPGYTF. The gene calls are TRBV7-9 and TRBJ1-2; D is uncertain. Germline CDR1 and CDR2: SEHNR and FQNEAQ (reference sequence). CDR3 length equals 13 residues. V lost 0 bases, J lost 7 bases, and 9 bases lay in between. The variable domain in full, with the rest retrieved from reference TRBV7-9 and TRBJ1-2, is DTGVSQNPRHKITKRGQNVTFRCDPISEHNRLYWYRQTLGQGPEFLTYFQNEAQLEKSRLLSDRFSAERPKGSFSTLEIQRTEQGDSAMYLCASSLAHEPGYTFGSGTRLTVV.